This T cell receptor (beta chain) was sequenced for a study of OX40 agonist ivuxolimab in advanced cancers. Study-level results: By week 6 at 0.1 to 3.0 mg/kg, blood CD4+ and CD8+ T cells had expanded clonally. Researchers report that CD8+ T cells had, on average, more expanded clones than CD4+.

Blood sampling took place at baseline, cycle 4 day 1, and cycle 7 day 1. As for this clone: Its antigen remains unknown.

The method was immunoSEQ multiplex PCR; TCRdb's version includes in-frame clones alone and lacks a portion of them. This table holds tens of thousands of clones, roughly 87% found once. Trimming pared 4 bases from V and 4 bases from J, leaving 10 bases between. The CDR3 is 13 amino acids. CDR1 and CDR2 (germline): KGHSH, LQKENI. This clonotype originated in an adult with an advanced solid tumor such as melanoma, head and neck, liver or kidney cancer. The rearrangement uses TRBV18 and TRBJ2-5, with D possibly matching TRBD2 (6 bases). The source material was CD4+ or CD8+ T cells sorted from blood, sampled in a trial of the OX40 agonist ivuxolimab. CDR3 in DNA: TGTGCCAGCTCACAACCGGGAGCAGAGACCCAGTACTTC. Amino acid sequence: CASSQPGAETQYF.